The 8 T cell receptor beta chains reported below all come from one sample, sequenced in a study of cytomegalovirus exposure and HLA in healthy donors. The primer mix had 60 Vbeta and 13 Jbeta primers. Measured with immunoSEQ multiplex PCR; TCRdb has only the in-frame clones, and not every one. The table includes tens of thousands of clones, around 67% detected once. Sequenced material: PBMCs. The origin of the receptors is a woman in her 50s in good health and CMV-seropositive.

The chain couples TRBV5-6 to TRBJ1-6; the D gene is possibly TRBD1 (6 bases). The V gene lost 4 bases and the J gene lost 7 bases, with 15 bases spanning the gap. The CDR3 has 15 residues. Germline CDR1 reads SGHDT; CDR2 reads YYEEEE. Written as DNA, the CDR3 is TGTGCCAGCAGCCCTCTCACAGGGACGAATTCACCCCTCCACTTT. Residues: CASSPLTGTNSPLHF.

On this clone itself: This specimen includes other DNA sequences encoding the same CDR3. The chain links TRBV6-1 to TRBJ2-1; 12 nucleotides align to TRBD2. Germline CDR1 is MNHNS and CDR2 is SASEGT. The CDR3 spans 15 residues. Unmatched junction bases numbered 0, after V lost 2 bases and J lost 4 bases. CDR3 in amino acids: CASSELAGGYNEQFF. The DNA of the CDR3 is TGTGCCAGCAGTGAACTAGCGGGGGGGTACAATGAGCAGTTCTTC.

The rearrangement joins TRBV15 to TRBJ1-1; 7 bases line up with TRBD1. The CDR3 totals 15 residues. Germline trimming cut 3 bases from V and 0 bases from J; bases unmatched to any gene: 4. CDR1 and CDR2 from the germline V gene are LNHNV and YYDKDF (reference sequence). The CDR3: CATSSPGQMNTEAFF. CDR3 nucleotides: TGTGCCACCAGCAGCCCGGGACAGATGAACACTGAAGCTTTCTTT.

The rearrangement joins TRBV29-1 to TRBJ1-2; TRBD1 matches 7 bases. Germline loops: CDR1 SQVTM, CDR2 ANQGSEA. J gave up 7 bases and V 2 bases, and 4 bases lay outside the gene matches. The length of the CDR3 is 12 residues. The CDR3 coding sequence is TGCAGCGTTGAAAGGGGACAGTTTGGCTACACCTTC. Protein product: CSVERGQFGYTF. Supplemented by reference TRBV29-1 and TRBJ1-2, the full variable domain reads SAVISQKPSRDICQRGTSLTIQCQVDSQVTMMFWYRQQPGQSLTLIATANQGSEATYESGFVIDKFPISRPNLTFSTLTVSNMSPEDSSIYLCSVERGQFGYTFGSGTRLTVV.

This clone was counted a few times. The chain links TRBV7-9 to TRBJ1-1; D call uncertain. The V and J ends lost 4 bases and 7 bases respectively, with 10 bases between them. CDR1 is SEHNR and CDR2 is FQNEAQ in the germline V gene (reference sequence). CDR3 length equals 12 residues. The CDR3 DNA sequence: TGTGCCAGCAGCTCCCGGAAGCGTGAAGCTTTCTTT. Encoded protein: CASSSRKREAFF.

V gene TRBV7-9 combines with J gene TRBJ2-1; D unresolved. V was trimmed by 7 bases and J by 10 bases, leaving 14 bases between them. The CDR3 has 12 residues. Germline assignment: CDR1 SEHNR and CDR2 FQNEAQ (reference sequence). CDR3: CASTLTHREQFF. In DNA, the CDR3 is TGTGCCAGCACCCTAACCCACCGAGAGCAGTTCTTC.

The genes are TRBV5-1 and TRBJ1-4, with D unresolved. The V end was cut by 6 bases, the J end by 0 bases, with 15 bases between. This CDR3 is built from 16 residues. Germline V lookup: CDR1 SGHRS, CDR2 YFSETQ. CDR3 sequence (DNA): TGCGCCAGCACACTGCCGACGGGGTCAACTAATGAAAAACTGTTTTTT. This sequence encodes CASTLPTGSTNEKLFF.

DNA for the CDR3: TGCGCCAGCAGCCAATATGTAGAGAGCCTTAACTATGGCTACACCTTC. Translated: CASSQYVESLNYGYTF. This chain connects TRBV4-1 to TRBJ1-2, with D uncertain. Germline assignment: CDR1 MGHRA and CDR2 YSYEKL. CDR3 length: 16 residues. V was pared by 2 bases and J by 1 base, with 14 bases between.